This T cell receptor beta chain was identified during a study of cytomegalovirus exposure and HLA in healthy donors. V shed 6 bases and J 5 bases; nucleotides not matched to a gene: 5. CDR3 length: 14 amino acids. Germline V CDR1 and CDR2: MNHEY, SVGAGI. Study observations and caveats: Analyses of presence and absence presupposed an approximately uniform sequencing depth across donors. According to a later analysis, donors in an Asian-associated ancestry cluster reportedly had fewer N-insertions than the roughly 640-donor mean. Association with HLA alleles at 0.05 false discovery rate was found for around 17,000 TCR beta sequences in a later analysis. Cytomegalovirus status was reportedly diagnosed by the classifier with high specificity and sensitivity.

PCR involved 60 Vbeta and 13 Jbeta primers. Produced via immunoSEQ multiplex PCR; TCRdb's table is partial and in-frame only. The profile shows over 150,000 clones, approximately 71% of them singletons. Points on this clone: Its antigen is unknown.

This chain joins TRBV6-5 and TRBJ1-5; TRBD1 agrees at 9 bases. Sequences were obtained from PBMCs. The clonotype was recovered from a woman under 30 in good health and CMV-seropositive. The CDR3 loop reads CASSSGTGYQPQHF. In nucleotides, the CDR3 is TGTGCCAGCAGCTCCGGGACAGGGTATCAGCCCCAGCATTTT.